This T cell receptor beta chain was sequenced during a study of shared clonotypes between healthy human individuals. Across the study: Researchers assigned three CD4 naive, three CD4 memory, two CD8 naive and one CD8 memory plate to each donor.

On this clone itself: At one of its ends the junction is not consistent with the germline gene, which may arise from a read error.

Assay: immunoSEQ multiplex PCR; the TCRdb copy retains only in-frame clones and omits some. The table lists some 2.1 million clones, over 85% of them singletons. The CDR3 has 15 residues. Germline V gene data show CDR1 as SSHAT and CDR2 as FNYEAQ (reference sequence). The material sequenced was naive CD4+ T cells sorted from blood. The subset denotes: CD45RA+ positively selected. This chain links TRBV7-7 with TRBJ2-5; D may be TRBD1 (5 bases). The receptor comes from a man younger than 35 in good health. As DNA, the CDR3 is TGTGCTAGCAGCTTAGGGGTTGGGAAGCAAGAGACCCAGTACTTC. Translation gives CASSLGVGKQETQYF. The full variable domain, in which reference TRBV7-7 and TRBJ2-5 provide the parts outside the CDR3, is GAGVSQSPRYKVTKRGQDVTLRCDPISSHATLYWYQQALGQGPEFLTYFNYEAQPDKSGLPSDRFSAERPEGSISTLTIQRTEQRDSAMYRCASSLGVGKQETQYFGPGTRLLVL.